This TCR beta chain was documented in a study of shared clonotypes between healthy human individuals. Points from the study as a whole: Naive subsets, compared against memory subsets, generally had larger estimated richness values. Naive CD4 clonotypes overlapped across a handful of donors at roughly 5.1%.

The study drew all its donors from Caucasian adults living in Nashville, Tennessee. Division of CD4+ cells produced a CD45RA+ naive subset and a CD45RA-negative memory subset. A note on this clone: Its antigen is currently unknown.

The CDR3 loop spans 14 amino acids. Germline CDR1 and CDR2: KGHSH and LQKENI. Trimming shortened V by 3 bases and J by 7 bases, and 15 bases separated the two germline ends. Measured with immunoSEQ multiplex PCR; TCRdb has only the in-frame clones, and not every one. The sample holds about 670,000 clones, more than 70% seen once. What was sequenced was memory CD4+ T cells sorted from blood. Regarding subset: CD45RA-negative fraction. The chain carries TRBV18 and TRBJ1-2; D call uncertain. This sequence was found in a woman younger than 45 in good health. The CDR3 is CASSPDINSGGYTF. DNA of the CDR3: TGTGCCAGCTCACCTGACATCAATTCGGGTGGCTACACCTTC.